This TCR beta chain derives from a study of T-cell reconstitution after alpha-beta-depleted transplantation in children (dated by TCRdb to 2016 to 2017). For the study in its entirety: T-cell immune reconstitution after TCRalphabeta/CD19-depleted allogeneic hematopoietic cell transplantation in children was quantitatively tracked in the study by means of TCR repertoire profiling. The investigation overall reported the following: In some patients, the high TCRbeta diversity seen at day 60 was put down to recipient T cells and intrathymic progenitors that had survived conditioning. The apparently early alphabetaT-cell count recovery about two months after transplant was reportedly dependent on only several hundred rapidly expanded clones derived from non-depleted graft cells. Over the following months the frequencies of hyperexpanded clones went down, and after one year T-cell counts and TCRbeta diversity were mostly credited to newly produced T cells.

The treatment or condition label for this specimen denotes: allogeneic hematopoietic cell transplantation with graft depleted of TCRalphabeta T cells and CD19 B cells. The children who served as transplant recipients had been given grafts of TCRalphabeta/CD19-depleted allogeneic hematopoietic cells. To note about this clonotype: Its antigen remains undetermined. One base away there is no much larger clone; base qualities are not given.

The library was built by means of PCR. Reads for this sample came from an Illumina HiSeq 2500. To normalize quantification of the TCRbeta repertoire, the TCR libraries were built with molecular barcoding that relied on unique molecular identifiers. TCRdb reprocessed the public reads (quality trimming at Q25 with fastp, clone calling with MiXCR) and kept in-frame beta chains. Rows are unified per CDR3 protein, each entry keeping the most common DNA and genes. Recorded for this sample are 580,000 or so distinct CDR3 sequences; around 23% of them occurred a single time. The ten top clones hold 13% to 15% of the sample. The receptor comes from a boy younger than two who had a stem cell transplant for acute myeloid leukemia, so the T cells may come from the graft donor. The specimen comprised PBMCs, mostly from graft donor cells, sampled 360 days after TCRalphabeta/CD19-depleted stem cell transplant.

The DNA sequence follows: TGTGCCAGCAGCTTGGCGGGTTATCAGGCTGAAGCTTTCTTT. Its translation reads: CASSLAGYQAEAFF. The chain employs TRBV5-4 and TRBJ1-1; confidence is insufficient to name the D gene. V is clipped by 0 bases and J by 6 bases, and the sequence between their germline boundaries is 12 bases long. The CDR3 goes from the cysteine to the phenylalanine over 14 residues. The only DNA kept is the CDR3, 42 bases in frame from the first base. Reading the germline V gene (reference sequence) gives CDR1 SGHNT and CDR2 YYREEE.